The 29 T cell receptor beta chains below were found in one sample sequenced in a study of Ad26.COV2.S vaccination and SARS-CoV-2 variants. Assay used: immunoSEQ multiplex PCR; TCRdb lists only in-frame clones, some missing. The sample consists of about 350,000 clones, 88% of them appearing once. Treatment here: roughly 18 received Ad26.COV2.S at low or high dose, single or two shots; about five received placebo; per-sample allocation not given. Sampling was done on day 63 after the first vaccine or placebo injection. The sample in question was peripheral blood, obtained in a trial of Ad26.COV2.S vaccine versus placebo. Source of these receptors: a person between 18 and 59 years old who received the Ad26.COV2.S COVID-19 vaccine or a placebo.

The chain links TRBV7-9 to TRBJ1-1; D not certain. Germline values: CDR1 SEHNR, CDR2 FQNEAQ (reference sequence). The V and J ends lost 4 bases and 1 base respectively, with 10 bases between them. CDR3 length: 14 residues. CDR3: CASSSHTKNTEAFF. DNA for the CDR3: TGTGCCAGCAGCTCCCACACAAAGAACACTGAAGCTTTCTTT.

This clone was seen more than once but under ten times. The J gene is TRBJ2-1, the V gene TRBV7-6; 7 nucleotides match TRBD2. The V gene's germline CDR1 is SGHVS and CDR2 FNYEAQ. The CDR3 covers 16 residues. The junction had 16 bases not matched to a gene; V was cut back by 4 bases and J by 10 bases. The CDR3 loop is CASSSSVGGRADEQFF. The CDR3 DNA follows: TGTGCCAGCAGCTCATCCGTGGGGGGGAGGGCGGACGAGCAGTTCTTC.

The gene calls are TRBV9 and TRBJ2-5; D gene uncertain. The CDR3 loop spans 15 amino acids. V was pared by 0 bases and J by 2 bases, with 11 bases between. The germline gives CDR1 SGDLS, CDR2 YYNGEE. CDR3 amino acids: CASSVAPGKQETQYF. DNA for the CDR3: TGTGCCAGCAGCGTAGCCCCGGGCAAGCAAGAGACCCAGTACTTC.

This clone was detected only once. The chain links TRBV5-6 to TRBJ1-5; D ambiguous. CDR1 and CDR2 from the germline V gene are SGHDT and YYEEEE. The CDR3 consists of 15 residues. V dropped 0 bases and J dropped 5 bases, with 12 bases sitting between them. The CDR3 region is CASSLERSSHQPQHF. CDR3 bases: TGTGCCAGCAGCTTGGAGAGGAGCTCCCATCAGCCCCAGCATTTT.

This clone was recorded once. V and J are TRBV27 and TRBJ2-2; TRBD2 is a possible D gene (6 bases). With 3 bases removed from V and 9 bases from J, the gap between germline ends came to 17 bases. The CDR3 spans 15 residues. Germline V gives CDR1 MNHEY, CDR2 SMNVEV (reference sequence). CDR3 region: CASSLSNPGGWELFF. The CDR3 DNA reads as TGTGCCAGCAGTTTGTCTAACCCAGGAGGGTGGGAGCTGTTTTTT.

V gene TRBV20-1 combines with J gene TRBJ1-2, with D unresolved. V lost 3 bases and J lost 6, with 23 bases in between. The length of the CDR3 is 16 residues. Germline CDR1 and CDR2: DFQATT and SNEGSKA (reference sequence). In DNA form, the CDR3 reads TGCAGTGCTAGTAGGTTTTCGGGTCGGGATATGCATGGCTACACCTTC. Translating gives CSASRFSGRDMHGYTF.

The rearrangement uses TRBV18 and TRBJ2-7; either TRBD1 or TRBD2 may supply D (5 bases each). The CDR3 is 20 amino acids. Trimming removed 1 base from V and 2 bases from J, with 27 bases in between. Germline values: CDR1 KGHSH, CDR2 LQKENI. The CDR3 region has the DNA TGTGCCAGCTCACCACTCCAGGGAGCAAGGGTCAGAAAGACAACCTACGAGCAGTACTTC. Amino acid sequence: CASSPLQGARVRKTTYEQYF.

This chain connects TRBV7-2 to TRBJ2-2; no reliable D call. The V end lost 1 base, the J end lost 8 bases, and 5 bases lay between the germline ends. The CDR3 length is 12 residues. Germline-derived CDR1 and CDR2 are SGHTA and FQGNSA. In nucleotides, the CDR3 is TGTGCCAGCAGCTTAGTTGTGGGGGAGCTGTTTTTT. Its protein product is CASSLVVGELFF.

V and J are TRBV6-5 and TRBJ1-6; 9 bases are a match to TRBD1. The ends lost 8 bases at V and 7 bases at J; junction bases unmatched: 6. The CDR3 is 14 residues long. Per the germline V gene, CDR1 is MNHEY and CDR2 is SVGAGI. The CDR3 reads CASRRDRANSPLHF. CDR3 sequence (DNA): TGTGCCAGCCGTCGGGACAGGGCCAATTCACCCCTCCACTTT.

CDR3 loop: CASSPDRAGEKLFF. CDR3 coding DNA: TGTGCCAGCTCGCCGGACAGGGCGGGCGAAAAACTGTTTTTT. The rearrangement uses TRBV18 and TRBJ1-4; the match to TRBD1 covers 8 bases. CDR3 size: 14 residues. CDR1 is KGHSH and CDR2 is LQKENI in the germline V gene. The junction had 8 bases not matched to a gene; V was cut back by 6 bases and J by 8 bases.

This sequence joins TRBV5-1 and TRBJ1-3, with 8 positions matching TRBD1. After removal of 0 bases from V and 4 bases from J, the junction contained 3 bases not matched to a gene. The germline gives CDR1 SGHRS, CDR2 YFSETQ. The CDR3 sequence is 15 residues long. CDR3 in amino acids: CASSLAGGLGNTIYF. CDR3 nucleotides: TGCGCCAGCAGCTTGGCAGGGGGCCTAGGAAACACCATATATTTT.

The V and J genes are TRBV6-5 and TRBJ2-1, with unresolved D. Per germline, CDR1 MNHEY and CDR2 SVGAGI. The CDR3 covers 13 residues. V was shortened by 6 bases and J by 9 bases, with 15 bases between the two germline ends. CDR3 DNA sequence: TGTGCCAGCAGGACCCGGCCGTTGGGTGAGCAGTTCTTC. Protein sequence: CASRTRPLGEQFF.

The J gene is TRBJ1-5, the V gene TRBV19; the match to TRBD1 covers 9 bases. V lost 5 bases, J lost 3 bases, and 11 bases stayed unmatched. The CDR3 is 17 amino acids. Germline V gene lookup returns CDR1 LNHDA and CDR2 SQIVND (reference sequence). In DNA, the CDR3 is TGTGCCAGTAGTGTACGACAGGGGGGGTTTAACAATCAGCCCCAGCATTTT. Its translation: CASSVRQGGFNNQPQHF.

This clone was observed once. The chain carries TRBV6-2 or TRBV6-3 and TRBJ2-7; no reliable D call. Germline CDR1 and CDR2: MNHEY and SVGEGT. The CDR3 runs 12 residues. V was shortened by 6 bases and J by 4 bases, with 10 bases between the two germline ends. The CDR3 here is CASSPMPYEQYF. In DNA, the CDR3 is TGTGCCAGCAGCCCGATGCCTTACGAGCAGTACTTC.

The chain carries TRBV6-4 and TRBJ2-2; maybe TRBD2 (5 bases). The CDR3 extends over 14 amino acids. Trimming stripped 4 bases from V and 5 bases from J, with 11 bases between. From germline, CDR1 is MRHNA and CDR2 SNTAGT. The CDR3, as DNA: TGTGCCAGCAGTGTTTATTCGGGGACCGGGGAGCTGTTTTTT. It yields the protein CASSVYSGTGELFF.

This chain links TRBV27 with TRBJ1-2; no clear D. V gave up 7 bases and J gave up 4 bases, with 7 bases separating them. Germline CDR1 and CDR2: MNHEY and SMNVEV (reference sequence). The CDR3 consists of 11 residues. The CDR3 sequence is CASNSGYGYTF. The CDR3, as DNA: TGTGCCAGCAATTCTGGCTATGGCTACACCTTC.

Comment on this clone: The junction does not match germline at one end; this may be a read error. The rearrangement joins TRBV24-1 to TRBJ2-5; D unresolved. This CDR3 contains 14 residues. Germline V gene data show CDR1 as KGHDR and CDR2 as SFDVKD. The CDR3 is CATSDPHGREAQYF. DNA of the CDR3: TGTGCCACCAGTGACCCCCACGGTAGAGAGGCCCAGTACTTC.

The chain links TRBV29-1 to TRBJ1-6; TRBD1 matches at 7 bases. Germline CDR1 and CDR2: SQVTM and ANQGSEA. Unmatched junction bases numbered 7, after V lost 6 bases and J lost 5 bases. This CDR3 comprises 14 residues. In nucleotides, the CDR3 is TGCAGCGTCGGACTGGGGACAGATAATTCACCCCTCCACTTT. This sequence encodes CSVGLGTDNSPLHF.

This clone was observed once. The chain has TRBV12-5 and TRBJ1-2; 10 positions agree with TRBD1. Germline V gene sequence: CDR1 LGHNT, CDR2 FRNRAP. This CDR3 has 16 amino acids. The V segment lost 5 bases and the J segment 7 bases; nucleotides outside the gene matches: 13. The CDR3 sequence: CASGPLRDRGFFGYTF. CDR3 DNA: TGTGCTAGTGGTCCTTTGAGGGACAGGGGTTTTTTTGGCTACACCTTC.

In nucleotides, the CDR3 is TGCGCCAGCCTTTTCGGGCTAGCGGGTTCCAATGAGCAGTTCTTC. Translation: CASLFGLAGSNEQFF. V gene TRBV10-1 combines with J gene TRBJ2-1; 8 bases are shared with TRBD2. The CDR3 is 15 residues long. Germline V gene sequence: CDR1 WNHNN, CDR2 SYGVQD (reference sequence). V shed 8 bases, J shed 6 bases, and the junction held 12 bases outside the gene matches.

With regard to this clone: One junction end disagrees with the germline gene, perhaps due to a read error. The V and J genes are TRBV7-9 and TRBJ1-5, with D perhaps TRBD1 (5 bases). This CDR3 is 12 amino acids long. The germline V gene encodes CDR1 SEHNR and CDR2 FQNEAQ (reference sequence). The chain's CDR3 is CASSLGDQTQHF. The CDR3 region has the DNA TGTGCCAGCAGCTTGGGGGATCAGACCCAGCATTTT.

About this clone itself: One junction end disagrees with the germline gene, perhaps due to a read error. The rearrangement links TRBV2 to TRBJ1-1; D is possibly TRBD1 (6 bases). This CDR3 has 13 amino acids. Germline-derived CDR1 and CDR2 are SNHLY and FYNNEI. The CDR3 protein is CASMGALSTGAFF. Written as DNA, the CDR3 is TGTGCCAGCATGGGGGCCCTATCAACTGGAGCTTTCTTT.

This clone has only one observation. The chain carries TRBV6-6 and TRBJ2-5; D remains unclear. The V end was cut by 6 bases, the J end by 4 bases, with 18 bases between. The CDR3 is 15 amino acids. From germline, CDR1 is MNHNY and CDR2 SVGAGI (reference sequence). This chain's CDR3 is CASSPDAVLGETQYF. Here the CDR3 DNA reads TGTGCCAGCAGCCCCGACGCCGTCTTGGGAGAGACCCAGTACTTC.

J is TRBJ2-1 and V is TRBV4-3; 7 nucleotides line up with TRBD1. CDR3 length equals 16 residues. Germline assignment: CDR1 LGHNA and CDR2 YSLEER. Unmatched junction bases numbered 5, after V lost 0 bases and J lost 3 bases. Here the CDR3 reads CASSQDGRGIYNEQFF. In nucleotides, the CDR3 is TGCGCCAGCAGCCAAGATGGCAGGGGGATCTACAATGAGCAGTTCTTC.

This clone was detected once. The V gene is TRBV28, the J gene TRBJ2-2; 8 bases fit TRBD1. V shed 2 bases, J shed 4 bases, and the junction held 6 bases outside the gene matches. The CDR3 spans 16 residues. Germline values: CDR1 MDHEN, CDR2 SYDVKM. Here the CDR3 reads CASSLGQGRVTGELFF. CDR3 bases: TGTGCCAGCAGTTTAGGACAGGGTCGGGTCACCGGGGAGCTGTTTTTT.

The chain recombines TRBV10-3 with TRBJ2-1; D may be TRBD2 (6 bases). CDR3 length equals 16 residues. CDR1 is ENHRY, CDR2 SYGVKD, per germline. The ends were cut back, 0 bases at V and 4 bases at J, with 13 bases in the middle. The CDR3 loop reads CAISESAGLGYNEQFF. In DNA form, the CDR3 reads TGTGCCATCAGTGAGTCGGCGGGGTTAGGGTACAATGAGCAGTTCTTC.

The chain links TRBV7-8 to TRBJ1-5; TRBD1 agrees at 7 bases. Looked up from germline, CDR1 is SGHVS and CDR2 is FQNEAQ. The CDR3 runs 16 residues. The ends lost 5 bases at V and 6 bases at J; junction bases unmatched: 13. The CDR3 sequence: CASSGGGGGGGQPQHF. The CDR3 DNA reads TGTGCCAGCAGCGGCGGGGGAGGGGGCGGTGGTCAGCCCCAGCATTTT. Drawing the rest from reference TRBV7-8 and TRBJ1-5, the complete variable domain is GAGVSQSPRYKVAKRGQDVALRCDPISGHVSLFWYQQALGQGPEFLTYFQNEAQLDKSGLPSDRFFAERPEGSVSTLKIQRTQQEDSAVYLCASSGGGGGGGQPQHFGDGTRLSIL.

The V and J genes are TRBV6-5 and TRBJ2-7; D remains unclear. The germline CDR1 and CDR2 sequences are MNHEY and SVGAGI. The V gene lost 6 bases and the J gene lost 3 bases, with 15 bases spanning the gap. CDR3 size: 14 residues. The CDR3 DNA reads as TGTGCCAGCAGGCCTGAACAGCTATTCTACGAGCAGTACTTC. Residues: CASRPEQLFYEQYF.

The gene calls are TRBV6-2 or TRBV6-3 and TRBJ1-2; D gene ambiguous. This CDR3 spans 13 amino acids. V was cut by 6 bases and J by 4 bases, with 12 bases left in between. CDR1 and CDR2 from the germline V gene are MNHEY and SVGEGT. The CDR3 loop is CASSRAGSYGYTF. The CDR3 nucleotides read TGTGCCAGCAGCCGGGCGGGGTCCTATGGCTACACCTTC.